The 27 T cell receptor beta chains below were found in one sample sequenced in a study of shared clonotypes between healthy human individuals. The table came from immunoSEQ multiplex PCR; TCRdb's copy has only in-frame clones and leaves some out. The sample consists of some 510,000 clones, more than 65% of them appearing once. Specimen: PBMCs. The receptor set was obtained from a woman in her thirties or forties in good health. Some clones in this sample may be carry-over from other donors' samples.

CDR3 in amino acids: CASSPRASTDTQYF. CDR3 bases: TGTGCCAGCAGCCCCCGTGCTAGCACAGATACGCAGTATTTT. V gene TRBV7-3 combines with J gene TRBJ2-3; no reliable D call. Germline V lookup: CDR1 SGHTA, CDR2 FQGTGA. With 5 bases removed from V and 0 bases from J, the gap between germline ends came to 9 bases. This CDR3 is built from 14 residues.

This clone was detected a few times. The chain carries TRBV21-1 and TRBJ1-5. TRBV21-1 is deemed a pseudogene. CDR3 length equals 11 residues. In DNA form, the CDR3 reads TGTGCCTCTCGGGCAGATCAGCCCCAGCATTTT. Its protein product is CASRADQPQHF.

This clone was observed a few times. This chain joins TRBV6-4 and TRBJ2-3, with D uncertain. Germline V gene sequence: CDR1 MRHNA, CDR2 SNTAGT. There are 14 residues in the CDR3. V lost 2 bases and J 2 bases, leaving 8 bases between the germline ends. CDR3 nucleotide sequence: TGTGCCAGCAGTGACAGTGGAGTCACAGATACGCAGTATTTT. Its protein is CASSDSGVTDTQYF.

V gene TRBV7-9 combines with J gene TRBJ2-3; D perhaps matches TRBD2 (6 bases). CDR1 and CDR2 from the germline V gene are SEHNR and FQNEAQ (reference sequence). CDR3 length: 17 residues. Trimming removed 6 bases from V and 3 bases from J, with 22 bases in between. The CDR3, as DNA: TGTGCCAGCAGAGGTCGTAGACGGGAGAAAGGGACAGATACGCAGTATTTT. Residues: CASRGRRREKGTDTQYF.

Notes on this clone: Other DNA variants within this sample encode the same CDR3. V is TRBV29-1 and J is TRBJ1-2; D is possibly TRBD1 (6 bases). Germline lookup yields CDR1 SQVTM and CDR2 ANQGSEA. This CDR3 has 13 amino acids. The ends were cut back, 4 bases at V and 2 bases at J, with 11 bases in the middle. The CDR3 nucleotides are TGCAGCGTTGCACAGGGAGGGAACTATGGCTACACCTTC. Amino acids: CSVAQGGNYGYTF.

Notes on this clone: The sample carries other DNA sequences with the same CDR3. V usage is TRBV6-6 and J usage is TRBJ2-7, with D maybe TRBD2 (6 bases). V gave up 3 bases and J gave up 0 bases, with 12 bases separating them. The CDR3 is 15 residues long. Germline CDR1 MNHNY, CDR2 SVGAGI (reference sequence). This chain's CDR3 is CASSYGGTGSYEQYF. CDR3 coding DNA: TGTGCCAGCAGTTATGGGGGGACTGGCTCCTACGAGCAGTACTTC.

The chain couples TRBV6-5 to TRBJ1-5; D not certain. This CDR3 has 15 amino acids. Germline-derived CDR1 and CDR2 are MNHEY and SVGAGI. The V and J ends lost 6 bases and 0 bases respectively, with 12 bases between them. This chain's CDR3 is CASRPNRYSNQPQHF. CDR3 bases: TGTGCCAGCAGACCAAACAGATATAGCAATCAGCCCCAGCATTTT.

This sequence joins TRBV28 and TRBJ2-1; D is unclear. This CDR3 spans 13 amino acids. Germline-derived CDR1 and CDR2 are MDHEN and SYDVKM. Trimming cost V 3 bases and J 14 bases, with 17 bases left between them. The CDR3 is CASSFGPLKWEFF. CDR3 nucleotides: TGTGCCAGCAGTTTCGGGCCTTTGAAGTGGGAGTTCTTC.

The chain has TRBV5-8 and TRBJ2-3; D is unclear. Trimming pared 6 bases from V and 6 bases from J, leaving 11 bases between. Germline V gives CDR1 SGHTS, CDR2 YDEGEE. The CDR3 loop spans 12 amino acids. The CDR3 loop is CASTSRLDTQYF. Here the CDR3 DNA reads TGTGCCAGCACCTCAAGACTGGATACGCAGTATTTT.

The rearrangement links TRBV11-3 to TRBJ2-7, with 9 bases lining up with TRBD2. The V and J ends lost 5 bases and 6 bases, in that order; junction bases with no gene match: 8. The CDR3 runs 14 residues. CDR1 SGHNT and CDR2 YENEEA come from the germline V gene. CDR3 sequence (DNA): TGTGCCAGCAGCCCCACGGGACTAGCTGCCGAGCAGTACTTC. It translates to CASSPTGLAAEQYF.

This chain connects TRBV7-9 to TRBJ2-5, with D tentatively TRBD1 (5 bases). This CDR3 is 15 amino acids long. V lost 5 bases and J lost 2, with 15 bases in between. Germline V gene sequence: CDR1 SEHNR, CDR2 FQNEAQ (reference sequence). CDR3 coding DNA: TGTGCCAGCAGCCCCGGCAGGGTGTTTCAAGAGACCCAGTACTTC. Its translation: CASSPGRVFQETQYF.

The chain couples TRBV7-2 to TRBJ2-7; weak D call: TRBD2 (6 bases). Germline V lookup: CDR1 SGHTA, CDR2 FQGNSA. Trimming pared 7 bases from V and 4 bases from J, leaving 20 bases between. The CDR3 spans 15 residues. Written as DNA, the CDR3 is TGTGCCAGCATCCTAGGGCCGGGGGAGTCTTACGAGCAGTACTTC. The encoded protein is CASILGPGESYEQYF.

The chain recombines TRBV18 with TRBJ1-4, with 7 bases that match TRBD1. Germline CDR1 and CDR2: KGHSH and LQKENI. Unmatched junction bases numbered 9, after V lost 6 bases and J lost 5 bases. This CDR3 is built from 15 residues. CDR3 coding DNA: TGTGCCAGCTCTCCCGACAGGGCTGTAAATGAAAAACTGTTTTTT. Its protein is CASSPDRAVNEKLFF.

The chain uses TRBV28 and TRBJ1-4; TRBD1 might be the D (6 bases). Germline V gene lookup returns CDR1 MDHEN and CDR2 SYDVKM. The CDR3 consists of 15 residues. The ends were cut back, 5 bases at V and 1 base at J, with 11 bases in the middle. The CDR3 DNA reads TGTGCCAGCAGTAAAAGGACAGTAACTAATGAAAAACTGTTTTTT. This translates into CASSKRTVTNEKLFF.

DNA for the CDR3: TGCGCCAGCAGCCAAGAAAGCAACAGGGGGTACGAGCAGTACTTC. Translation: CASSQESNRGYEQYF. The J gene is TRBJ2-7, the V gene TRBV4-3, with 8 bases identical to TRBD1. There are 15 residues in the CDR3. The V and J ends lost 0 bases and 4 bases, in that order; junction bases with no gene match: 5. Germline values: CDR1 LGHNA, CDR2 YSLEER.

V and J are TRBV5-7 and TRBJ1-2, with D uncertain. TRBV5-7 qualifies as an ORF whose function is uncertain. The length of the CDR3 is 14 residues. V was trimmed by 0 bases and J by 7 bases, leaving 13 bases between them. The CDR3 here is CASSLGPGWSGYTF. The CDR3 DNA follows: TGTGCCAGCAGCTTGGGCCCGGGTTGGAGTGGCTACACCTTC.

The chain couples TRBV5-1 to TRBJ2-7; TRBD1 might be the D (6 bases). Germline V gives CDR1 SGHRS, CDR2 YFSETQ. The length of the CDR3 is 14 residues. Trimming took off 2 bases at V and 12 bases at J, with 21 bases between the two ends. CDR3 amino acids: CASSFEGDPKSRYF. CDR3 nucleotide sequence: TGCGCCAGCAGCTTTGAGGGGGATCCTAAATCGCGGTACTTC.

The rearrangement links TRBV5-8 to TRBJ2-2; 9 bases line up with TRBD1. Germline V gives CDR1 SGHTS, CDR2 YDEGEE. J was trimmed by 4 bases and V by 4 bases; bases with no gene match: 8. This CDR3 spans 16 amino acids. The CDR3 region has the DNA TGTGCCAGCAGCCGGACAGGGGATGGGGGCACCGGGGAGCTGTTTTTT. Its protein product is CASSRTGDGGTGELFF. Drawing the rest from reference TRBV5-8 and TRBJ2-2, the complete variable domain is EAGVTQSPTHLIKTRGQQATLRCSPISGHTSVYWYQQALGLGLQFLLWYDEGEERNRGNFPPRFSGRQFPNYSSELNVNALELEDSALYLCASSRTGDGGTGELFFGEGSRLTVL.

The chain carries TRBV7-2 and TRBJ1-5; no reliable D call. This CDR3 is 13 amino acids long. V dropped 5 bases and J dropped 5 bases, with 10 bases sitting between them. CDR1 and CDR2 from the germline V gene are SGHTA and FQGNSA. In DNA, the CDR3 is TGTGCCAGCAGCATCCGGGCGGATCAGCCCCAGCATTTT. Translation gives CASSIRADQPQHF.

This rearrangement joins TRBV11-3 to TRBJ1-5; D is undetermined. The V gene's germline CDR1 is SGHNT and CDR2 YENEEA. Between the trimmed V and J ends, which lost 3 bases and 0 bases, there was a span of 6 bases. The CDR3 loop spans 14 amino acids. The DNA for the CDR3 is TGTGCCAGCAGCTTGAGGGCTAGCAATCAGCCCCAGCATTTT. It codes for CASSLRASNQPQHF.

The chain carries TRBV7-3 and TRBJ2-3; D is unresolved. V lost 3 bases to trimming and J lost 0 bases, with 7 bases between them. The CDR3 is 14 amino acids. Germline V gene sequence: CDR1 SGHTA, CDR2 FQGTGA. The CDR3 region is CASSFGSSTDTQYF. The CDR3 DNA reads TGTGCCAGCAGCTTCGGATCTAGCACAGATACGCAGTATTTT. Drawing the rest from reference TRBV7-3 and TRBJ2-3, the complete variable domain is GAGVSQTPSNKVTEKGKYVELRCDPISGHTALYWYRQSLGQGPEFLIYFQGTGAADDSGLPNDRFFAVRPEGSVSTLKIQRTERGDSAVYLCASSFGSSTDTQYFGPGTRLTVL.

The chain links TRBV10-1 to TRBJ2-1; tentative D call: TRBD2 (6 bases). Trimming removed 2 bases at V and 8 bases at J, with 19 bases between. Germline assignment: CDR1 WNHNN and CDR2 SYGVQD (reference sequence). The CDR3 totals 16 residues. Written as DNA, the CDR3 is TGCGCCAGCAGTGAGGGGTCGGGAGAACCGGAGGATGAGCAGTTCTTC. Protein sequence: CASSEGSGEPEDEQFF.

This chain connects TRBV7-8 to TRBJ2-2; no clear D gene. Germline lookup yields CDR1 SGHVS and CDR2 FQNEAQ. The CDR3 sequence is 15 residues long. Trimming removed 7 bases at V and 1 base at J, with 13 bases between. The CDR3 is CASMPGFQNTGELFF. CDR3 DNA sequence: TGTGCCAGCATGCCGGGTTTCCAGAACACCGGGGAGCTGTTTTTT.

V usage is TRBV7-9 and J usage is TRBJ2-7; 8 bases agree with TRBD1. With 1 base clipped from V and 4 bases from J, the junction kept 6 bases outside the gene matches. Per the germline V gene, CDR1 is SEHNR and CDR2 is FQNEAQ (reference sequence). The CDR3 covers 15 residues. CDR3 loop: CASSLGGQGSYEQYF. The CDR3 nucleotides are TGTGCCAGCAGCTTAGGCGGACAGGGAAGTTACGAGCAGTACTTC.

The CDR3 loop is CASSSSWGTQYF. CDR3 nucleotide sequence: TGTGCCAGCAGTTCCTCCTGGGGTACGCAGTATTTT. V is TRBV28 and J is TRBJ2-3; D not certain. V lost 4 bases, J lost 8 bases, and 10 bases lay in between. The CDR3 extends over 12 amino acids. Germline CDR1 reads MDHEN; CDR2 reads SYDVKM.

The chain carries TRBV2 and TRBJ1-1; perhaps TRBD1 as D (6 bases). Deletions cut 5 bases from V and 4 bases from J, with 17 bases between. There are 15 residues in the CDR3. Germline CDR1 is SNHLY and CDR2 is FYNNEI. CDR3 sequence: CASSLTGGLGTEAFF. In DNA form, the CDR3 reads TGTGCCAGCAGTTTAACCGGGGGCCTCGGCACTGAAGCTTTCTTT.

In the case of this clone: Other DNA sequences of this sample code for an identical CDR3. This chain uses TRBV28 with TRBJ2-7; 8 bases align to TRBD2. Germline trimming cut 6 bases from V and 7 bases from J; bases unmatched to any gene: 8. The V gene's germline CDR1 is MDHEN and CDR2 SYDVKM. CDR3 length: 13 amino acids. CDR3 sequence: CASSSRGGYEQYF. The DNA for the CDR3 is TGTGCCAGCAGCTCCCGGGGGGGCTATGAGCAGTACTTC.